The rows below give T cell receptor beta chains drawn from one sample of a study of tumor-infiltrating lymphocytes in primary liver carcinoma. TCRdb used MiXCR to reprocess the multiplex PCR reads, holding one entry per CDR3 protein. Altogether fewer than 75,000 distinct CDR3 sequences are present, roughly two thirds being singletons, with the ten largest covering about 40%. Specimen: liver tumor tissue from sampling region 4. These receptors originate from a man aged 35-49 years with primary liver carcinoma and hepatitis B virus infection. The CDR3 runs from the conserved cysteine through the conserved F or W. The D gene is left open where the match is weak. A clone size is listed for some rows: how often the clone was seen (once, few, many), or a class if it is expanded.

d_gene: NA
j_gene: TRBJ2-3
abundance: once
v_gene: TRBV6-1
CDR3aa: CASSVTHIADTQYF
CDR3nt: TGTGCCAGCAGTGTTACGCATATAGCAGATACGCAGTATTTT

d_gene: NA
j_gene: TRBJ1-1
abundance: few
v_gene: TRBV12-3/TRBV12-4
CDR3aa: CTSTPRVSLRTEAFF
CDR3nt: TGTACCAGCACTCCACGGGTGTCCCTCCGCACTGAAGCCTTCTTT

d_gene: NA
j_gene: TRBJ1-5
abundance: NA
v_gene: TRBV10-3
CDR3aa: CAISESREQPKHF
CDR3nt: TGTGCCATCAGTGAGTCTAGGGAACAGCCCAAGCATTTT

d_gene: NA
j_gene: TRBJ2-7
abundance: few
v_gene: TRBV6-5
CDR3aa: CASSISRVGTNSYEQYF
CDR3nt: TGTGCCAGCAGTATCTCCCGGGTAGGGACGAACTCCTACGAGCAGTACTTC

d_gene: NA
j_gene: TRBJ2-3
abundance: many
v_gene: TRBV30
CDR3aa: CAWRGVVDTQYF
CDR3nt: TGTGCCTGGAGGGGGGTCGTGGATACGCAGTATTTT

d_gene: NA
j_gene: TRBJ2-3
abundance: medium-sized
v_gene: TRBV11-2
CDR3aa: CASSFLPNSNTDTQYF
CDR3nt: TGTGCCAGCAGCTTCTTACCCAACTCTAACACAGATACGCAGTATTTT

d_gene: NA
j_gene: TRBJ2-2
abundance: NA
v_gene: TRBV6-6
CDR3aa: CANNTPSGANTGELFF
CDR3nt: TGTGCCAACAATACTCCCTCGGGAGCTAACACCGGGGAGCTGTTTTTT

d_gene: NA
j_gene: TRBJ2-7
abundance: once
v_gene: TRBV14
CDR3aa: CASSRRGLAYEQYF
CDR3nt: TGTGCCAGCAGCCGGAGGGGTTTGGCTTACGAGCAGTACTTC

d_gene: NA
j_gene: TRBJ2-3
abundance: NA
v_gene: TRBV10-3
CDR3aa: CAISESKSNPLIDTQYF
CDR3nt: TGTGCCATCAGTGAGTCCAAGAGTAACCCTCTGATAGATACGCAGTATTTT

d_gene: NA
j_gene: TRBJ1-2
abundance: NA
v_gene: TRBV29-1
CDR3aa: CSGGELNYGYTF
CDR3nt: TGTAGCGGAGGAGAATTGAACTATGGCTACACCTTC

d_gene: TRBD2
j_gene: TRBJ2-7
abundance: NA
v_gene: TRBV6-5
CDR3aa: CASNLFSGGLDYEQYF
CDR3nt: TGTGCCAGCAATCTCTTTAGCGGGGGCTTAGACTACGAGCAGTACTTC

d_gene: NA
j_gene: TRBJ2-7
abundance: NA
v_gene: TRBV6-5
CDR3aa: CARSYYRSNHEQYF
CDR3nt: TGTGCCCGCAGCTACTACAGGTCCAACCACGAGCAGTACTTC

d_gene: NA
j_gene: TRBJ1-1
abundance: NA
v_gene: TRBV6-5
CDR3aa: CDSGTGLPNTEAFF
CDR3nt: TGTGACAGCGGAACCGGACTTCCGAACACTGAAGCTTTCTTT

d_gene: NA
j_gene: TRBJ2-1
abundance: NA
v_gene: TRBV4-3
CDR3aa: CASSHDASYNEQLF
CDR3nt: TGCGCCAGCAGCCATGATGCGTCCTACAATGAGCAGTTATTC

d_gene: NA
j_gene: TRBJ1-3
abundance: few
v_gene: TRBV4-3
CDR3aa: CASSHDRGNTIYF
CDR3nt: TGCGCTAGCAGCCATGACAGGGGAAACACCATATATTTT

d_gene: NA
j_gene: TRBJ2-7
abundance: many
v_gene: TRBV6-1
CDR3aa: CASSEKGYEQYF
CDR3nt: TGTGCCAGCAGTGAAAAGGGCTACGAGCAGTACTTC

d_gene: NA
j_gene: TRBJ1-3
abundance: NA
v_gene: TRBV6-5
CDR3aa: CVSSPGARGTGNTIYF
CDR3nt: TGTGTCAGCAGTCCCGGGGCAAGGGGAACTGGAAACACCATATATTTT

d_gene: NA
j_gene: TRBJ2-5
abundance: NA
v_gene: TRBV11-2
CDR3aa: CGGNPSSIQGTGQETQYF
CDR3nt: TGTGGCGGCAACCCTAGCTCAATCCAGGGTACTGGGCAGGAGACCCAGTACTTC

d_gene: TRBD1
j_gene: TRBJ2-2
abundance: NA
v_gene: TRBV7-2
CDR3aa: CASSLGGQGNIGELFF
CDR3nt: TGTGCTAGCAGCTTAGGGGGACAGGGGAACATCGGGGAGCTGTTTTTT

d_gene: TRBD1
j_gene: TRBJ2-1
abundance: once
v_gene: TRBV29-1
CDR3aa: CSVKTPGQLQFF
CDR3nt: TGCAGCGTTAAAACCCCGGGACAGTTGCAATTCTTC

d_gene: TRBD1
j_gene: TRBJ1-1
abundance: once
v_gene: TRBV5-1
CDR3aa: CASNSGTGGTEVFF
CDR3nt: TGCGCCAGCAACTCCGGGACAGGGGGTACTGAAGTTTTCTTT

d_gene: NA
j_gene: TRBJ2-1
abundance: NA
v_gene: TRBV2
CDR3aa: CASSPRVTFSNNEQFF
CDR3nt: TGTGCCAGCAGTCCGCGCGTGACTTTCTCAAACAATGAGCAGTTCTTC

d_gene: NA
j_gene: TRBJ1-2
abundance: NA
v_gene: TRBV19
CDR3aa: CASRDKSSYGYTF
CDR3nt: TGTGCCAGCCGAGACAAGTCGAGCTATGGCTACACCTTC

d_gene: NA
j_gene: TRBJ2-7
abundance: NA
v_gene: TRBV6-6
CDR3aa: CVSSYVDEQYF
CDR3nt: TGTGTCAGCAGTTACGTTGACGAGCAGTACTTC

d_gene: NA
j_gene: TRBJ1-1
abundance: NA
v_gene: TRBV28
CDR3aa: CASSRKFGDGVRKNTEAFF
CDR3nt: TGTGCCAGCAGTAGAAAATTTGGGGATGGGGTACGGAAAAACACTGAAGCTTTCTTT

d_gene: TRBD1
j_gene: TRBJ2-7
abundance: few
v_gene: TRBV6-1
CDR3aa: CASSETYGDRSFEQYF
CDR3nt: TGTGCCAGCAGTGAAACGTACGGGGACAGAAGCTTCGAGCAGTACTTC

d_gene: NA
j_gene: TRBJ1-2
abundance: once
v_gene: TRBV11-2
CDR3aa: CVSSLERGYGYTF
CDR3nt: TGTGTCAGCAGCTTGGAGAGGGGCTATGGCTACACCTTC

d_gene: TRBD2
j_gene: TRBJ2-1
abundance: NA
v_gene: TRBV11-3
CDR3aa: CASSLSGTSGRSEQFF
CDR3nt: TGTGCCAGCAGCTTATCAGGAACTAGCGGGAGAAGTGAGCAGTTCTTC

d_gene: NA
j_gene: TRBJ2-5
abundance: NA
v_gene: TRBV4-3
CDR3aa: CATSQNTIGPWTQYF
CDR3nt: TGCGCCACCAGCCAAAATACAATAGGACCGTGGACCCAGTACTTC

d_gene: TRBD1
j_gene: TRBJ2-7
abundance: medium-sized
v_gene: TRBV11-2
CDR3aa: CASSLDVRGQGSYEQYF
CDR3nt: TGTGCCAGCAGCTTAGATGTAAGGGGACAGGGATCCTACGAGCAGTACTTC

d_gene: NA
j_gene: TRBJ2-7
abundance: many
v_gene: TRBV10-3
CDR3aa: CATRTDSNEQYF
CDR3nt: TGTGCCACTAGGACGGACTCCAACGAGCAGTACTTC

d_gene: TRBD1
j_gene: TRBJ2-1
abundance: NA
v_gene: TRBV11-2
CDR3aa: CASSSETGAKDERFF
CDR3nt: TGTGCCAGCAGCTCCGAGACAGGGGCTAAAGACGAGCGGTTCTTC

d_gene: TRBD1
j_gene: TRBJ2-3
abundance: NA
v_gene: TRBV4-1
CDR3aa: CASSQTGQGTDTQYF
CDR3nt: TGCGCCAGTAGCCAAACGGGACAGGGAACAGATACGCAGTATTTT

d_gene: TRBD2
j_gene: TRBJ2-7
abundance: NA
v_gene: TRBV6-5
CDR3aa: CASSYTSGKNEQYF
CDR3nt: TGTGCCAGCAGTTACACGAGCGGGAAGAACGAGCAGTACTTC

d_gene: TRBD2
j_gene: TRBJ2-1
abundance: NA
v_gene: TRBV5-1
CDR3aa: CASSLTGTSRICEQFF
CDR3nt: TGCGCCAGCAGCCTTACCGGGACTAGCAGGATCTGTGAGCAGTTCTTC

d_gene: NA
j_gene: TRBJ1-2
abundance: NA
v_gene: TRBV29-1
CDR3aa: CSVAPIGDYGYTF
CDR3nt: TGCAGCGTCGCCCCAATAGGGGACTATGGCTACACCTTC

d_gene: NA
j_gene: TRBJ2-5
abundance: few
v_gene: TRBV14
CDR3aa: CASSQDLGYQETQYF
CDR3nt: TGTGCCAGCAGCCAAGATCTGGGTTATCAAGAGACCCAGTACTTC

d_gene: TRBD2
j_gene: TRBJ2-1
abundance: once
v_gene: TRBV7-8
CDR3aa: CASGLLVGSGRTNGQFF
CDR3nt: TGTGCCAGCGGCTTGTTAGTGGGTAGCGGGAGAACCAATGGGCAGTTCTTC

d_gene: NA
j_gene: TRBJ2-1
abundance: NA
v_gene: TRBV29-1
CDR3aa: CSVATFRSWSRQEQFF
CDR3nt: TGCAGCGTTGCCACGTTTCGGTCCTGGTCCCGTCAGGAGCAGTTCTTC

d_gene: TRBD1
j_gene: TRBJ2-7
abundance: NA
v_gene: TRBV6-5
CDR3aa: CTSINGQGAYEQYF
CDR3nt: TGTACCAGCATTAATGGACAGGGGGCCTACGAGCAGTACTTC

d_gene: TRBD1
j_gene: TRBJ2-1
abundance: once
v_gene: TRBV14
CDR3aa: CASRRQGGRLNEQFF
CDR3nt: TGTGCCAGTCGTCGACAGGGGGGCCGGTTAAATGAGCAGTTCTTC

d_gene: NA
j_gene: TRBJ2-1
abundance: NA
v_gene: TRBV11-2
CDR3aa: CASSLSQGPYNEQLF
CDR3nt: TGTGCCAGTAGCTTAAGTCAGGGCCCTTACAATGAGCAATTGTTC

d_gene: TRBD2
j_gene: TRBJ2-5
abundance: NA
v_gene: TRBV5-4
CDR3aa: CASRLTGTSFETQYF
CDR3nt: TGTGCCAGCAGACTCACCGGGACTAGCTTTGAGACCCAGTACTTC

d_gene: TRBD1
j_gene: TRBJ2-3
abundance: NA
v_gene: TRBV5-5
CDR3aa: CASSLGGTNTQYF
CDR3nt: TGTGCCAGCAGTCTAGGGGGCACAAATACGCAGTATTTT

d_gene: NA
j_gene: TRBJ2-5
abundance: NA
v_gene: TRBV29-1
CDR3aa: CSFEDRPKETQYF
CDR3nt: TGCAGCTTTGAAGATCGCCCCAAGGAGACCCAGTACTTC

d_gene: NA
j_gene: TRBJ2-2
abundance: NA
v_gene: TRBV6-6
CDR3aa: CDSSATNTRELFF
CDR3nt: TGTGACAGCAGTGCAACGAACACCAGGGAGCTGTTTTTT

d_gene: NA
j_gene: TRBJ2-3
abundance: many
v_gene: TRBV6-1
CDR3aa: CASRGWTDTQYF
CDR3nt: TGTGCCAGCCGGGGGTGGACAGATACGCAGTATTTT

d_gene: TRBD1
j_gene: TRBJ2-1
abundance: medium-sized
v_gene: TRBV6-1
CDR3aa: CASRVGTGGYNEQFF
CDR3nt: TGTGCCAGCAGAGTCGGGACAGGGGGGTACAATGAGCAGTTCTTC